This TCR beta chain comes out of a study of OX40 agonist ivuxolimab in advanced cancers. Drawing of blood for sampling happened at baseline, at cycle 4 day 1, and at cycle 7 day 1. Profiling relied on immunoSEQ multiplex PCR, and the TCRdb table lists in-frame clones only, not all of them. The sample has roughly 79,000 clones; approximately 84% are singletons. The V gene end was trimmed by 5 bases and the J gene end by 8 bases; junction bases not matched to a gene: 12. Germline CDR1 reads MNHEY; CDR2 reads SMNVEV (reference sequence). The CDR3 covers 16 residues. The TCR comes from an adult with an advanced solid tumor such as melanoma, head and neck, liver or kidney cancer. The chain is built from TRBV27 and TRBJ2-1; TRBD2 agrees at 10 bases. Specimen: CD4+ or CD8+ T cells sorted from blood, collected in a trial of the OX40 agonist ivuxolimab. The chain's CDR3 is CASSPRGLAIMHEQFF. As DNA, the CDR3 is TGTGCCAGCAGTCCCAGGGGACTAGCGATCATGCATGAGCAGTTCTTC.